This T cell receptor beta chain was sequenced in a study of long-term antiretroviral therapy in people with HIV. Per donor, at least one pre-ART and at least two post-ART PBMC samples were obtained. The study used samples holding about 0.9-11 million cryopreserved PBMC before DNA extraction. General study findings and limits: Whichever time point was examined, clones expanded before ART dominated the repertoire. Diversity increased after ART yet remained lower than in transplant donor controls.

They ran version v3.0 of the immunoSEQ assay at survey level. The data were produced by immunoSEQ multiplex PCR, yet TCRdb's version contains in-frame clones alone and is incomplete. The sample shows roughly 14,000 clones, about 80% of them seen only once. The V segment lost 3 bases and the J segment 7 bases; nucleotides outside the gene matches: 10. Germline V gene lookup returns CDR1 SGHNT and CDR2 YYREEE (reference sequence). This CDR3 region has 15 residues. A note on this clone: Its specificity is not known.

The chain is built from TRBV5-4 and TRBJ2-1, with TRBD2 matching over 7 bases. Material: unsorted PBMCs, obtained just before starting antiretroviral therapy. The TCR sequence derives from a man between 40 and 49 years old with HIV. CDR3 in DNA: TGTGCCAGCAGCTGGGGAGGGAGGGCCAGGAATGAGCAGTTCTTC. This encodes CASSWGGRARNEQFF.